This is a list of T cell receptor beta chains from one sample in a study of identical twins. One entry per CDR3 protein results from TCRdb running MiXCR on the 5' RACE reads. This sample carries around 240,000 distinct CDR3 sequences, roughly a tenth of them seen once, and the ten largest clones take 9% to 10%. Sequencing input: memory T cells sorted from blood. The receptors derive from a man aged 50 to 60 in good health. Each CDR3 is given with its conserved first and last residue. The D gene is left open where the match is weak. Clone sizes are given selectively: once, few, many, or a class where the clone is expanded.

j_call	clone_size	v_call	d_call	cdr3_nt	cdr3_aa
TRBJ2-7	.	TRBV13	TRBD2	TGTGCCAGCAGCTACCAATTGGCGGGAGGGGTCGACGAGCAGTACTTC	CASSYQLAGGVDEQYF
TRBJ2-7	many	TRBV7-9	.	TGTGCCAGCAGCCCCCGGGGAGGGGACATCGACGAGCAGTACTTC	CASSPRGGDIDEQYF
TRBJ2-1	many	TRBV7-2	.	TGTGCCAGCAGCCAGGGACACCGGAACAATGAGCAGTTCTTC	CASSQGHRNNEQFF
TRBJ1-1	.	TRBV21-1	.	TGTGCCAGCAGCAACGTATGGGGGTCATTTGCAGAAGCTTTCTTT	CASSNVWGSFAEAFF
TRBJ2-1	.	TRBV3-1	.	TGTGCCAGCAGCCAAGATGGAGACAGGTTTTCCCAATTAGAGCAGTTCTTC	CASSQDGDRFSQLEQFF
TRBJ2-1	.	TRBV21-1	.	TGTGCCAGCAGCAAAGTGTCGGGACTAGCGGGAGGGAGGTACAATGAGCAGTTCTTC	CASSKVSGLAGGRYNEQFF
TRBJ1-1	few	TRBV18	.	TGTGCCAGCTCAACAAAGCCCTCCGGGACAGCTTTCTTT	CASSTKPSGTAFF
TRBJ2-3	.	TRBV2	.	TGTGCCAGCAGTCCCGATTTAGCCCACGGCACAGATACGCAGTATTTT	CASSPDLAHGTDTQYF
TRBJ2-7	many	TRBV6-2/TRBV6-3	TRBD1	TGTGCCAGCAGTTCGGGGACAGGGAAATACGAGCAGTACTTC	CASSSGTGKYEQYF
TRBJ2-7	.	TRBV27	TRBD2	TGTGCCAGCAGTTTATACCCTCCTTCCCTAGCGGGAGGGTACGAGCAGTACTTC	CASSLYPPSLAGGYEQYF
TRBJ2-1	.	TRBV4-3	TRBD2	TGCGCCAGCAGCCAAGATCTAGCGGGAGGGCCTCTGTTCTTC	CASSQDLAGGPLFF
TRBJ1-3	many	TRBV28	.	TGTGCCAGCAGTACCCTGGGTGGAAACACCATATATTTT	CASSTLGGNTIYF
TRBJ1-5	.	TRBV2	TRBD1	TGTGCCAGCAAGGAGGATCCACAGGGGAATCAGCCCCAGCATTTT	CASKEDPQGNQPQHF
TRBJ2-4	.	TRBV20-1	.	TGCAGTGCAAACGAGCGGGCCAAAAACATTCAGTACTTC	CSANERAKNIQYF
TRBJ2-7	many	TRBV5-4	TRBD1	TGTGCCAGCAGTCTGCCGGGACAGGGAGTGTACGAGCAGTACTTC	CASSLPGQGVYEQYF
TRBJ2-1	many	TRBV28	TRBD2	TGTGCCAGCAGGGAGGGACTAGCGGGAGGGCCCTCGGATGAGCAGTTCTTC	CASREGLAGGPSDEQFF
TRBJ2-7	once	TRBV3-1	.	TGTGCCAGCAGCCAAGGTATCACATCCTACGAGCAGTACTTC	CASSQGITSYEQYF
TRBJ2-7	few	TRBV7-3	.	TGTGCCAGCAGCCCGATGCGGCTAGCTCCCTACGAGCAGTACTTC	CASSPMRLAPYEQYF
TRBJ2-1	few	TRBV27	TRBD1	TGTGCCAGCAAAAGACAGGGGGCTTTCAATGAGCAGTTCTTC	CASKRQGAFNEQFF
TRBJ2-2	few	TRBV2	.	TGTGCCAGCCGCCAGAGGGGTCCGAACACCGGGGAGCTGTTTTTT	CASRQRGPNTGELFF
TRBJ2-3	many	TRBV10-3	.	TGTGCCATCAGTGAACCGGGACCCCTCCGGAAGCAGTATTTT	CAISEPGPLRKQYF
TRBJ2-5	.	TRBV7-2	.	TGTGCCAGCAGCTTAGCTTCTGGGAGGGGGCGGGAGACCCAGTACTTC	CASSLASGRGRETQYF
TRBJ2-1	many	TRBV5-1	TRBD2	TGCGCCAGCAGCCCAACCGGTGGCGGGGGGGCCTACAATGAGCAGTTCTTC	CASSPTGGGGAYNEQFF
TRBJ2-1	few	TRBV28	TRBD2	TGTGCCAGCAGTTTCCCCCAGGGGACTAGCGGGAGTCCAAGCACCTACAATGAGCAGTTCTTC	CASSFPQGTSGSPSTYNEQFF
TRBJ1-2	.	TRBV5-1	.	TGCGCCAGCAGCTTGGTAGGGAGAGATGGCTACACCTTC	CASSLVGRDGYTF
TRBJ2-1	many	TRBV10-3	.	TGTGCCACACATCAGGGGACTTCCTACAATGAGCAGTTCTTC	CATHQGTSYNEQFF
TRBJ2-7	many	TRBV27	.	TGTGCCAGCAGGCAAAAGCAGGGGCATGGCTCCTACGAGCAGTACTTC	CASRQKQGHGSYEQYF
TRBJ2-7	many	TRBV6-2/TRBV6-3	TRBD1	TGTGCCAGCAGCTACAACAGGGGTCCCCATTTCGTCCACGAGCAGTACTTC	CASSYNRGPHFVHEQYF